The subject of this entry is one TCR beta chain. This CDR3 spans 13 amino acids. Germline CDR1 reads KGHSH; CDR2 reads LQKENI. Trimming took 5 bases from V and 4 from J, leaving 9 bases between them. This specimen belongs to a study of blood T cell repertoires in COVID-19. Whole-study context: T cells, B-cell-depleted T cells, or PBMCs supplied cDNA or gDNA.

The data were produced by immunoSEQ multiplex PCR, yet TCRdb's version contains in-frame clones alone and is incomplete. Counted here are 150,000 to 180,000 clones, roughly four fifths occurring once; the ten biggest clones make up 9% to 14%. This receptor was obtained from a woman aged 60 to 75 with COVID-19, enrolled during active disease. What was sequenced was peripheral blood. The chain links TRBV18 to TRBJ1-5; no clear D. CDR3 sequence: CASSVGENQPQHF. CDR3 sequence (DNA): TGTGCCAGCTCAGTTGGGGAGAATCAGCCCCAGCATTTT.